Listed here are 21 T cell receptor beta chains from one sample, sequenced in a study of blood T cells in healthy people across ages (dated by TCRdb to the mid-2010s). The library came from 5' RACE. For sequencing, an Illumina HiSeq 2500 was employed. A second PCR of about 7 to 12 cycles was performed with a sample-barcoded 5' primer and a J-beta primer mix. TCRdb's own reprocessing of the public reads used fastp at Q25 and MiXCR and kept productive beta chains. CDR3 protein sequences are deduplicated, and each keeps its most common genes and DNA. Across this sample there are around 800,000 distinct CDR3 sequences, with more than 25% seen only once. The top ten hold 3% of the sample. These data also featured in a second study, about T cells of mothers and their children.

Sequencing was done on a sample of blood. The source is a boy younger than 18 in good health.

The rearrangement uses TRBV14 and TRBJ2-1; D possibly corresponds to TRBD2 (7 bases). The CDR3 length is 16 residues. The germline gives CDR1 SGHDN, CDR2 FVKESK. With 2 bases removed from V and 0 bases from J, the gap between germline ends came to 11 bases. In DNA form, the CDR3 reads TGTGCCAGCAGCCAATCTCGGGGGGCCTCCTACAATGAGCAGTTCTTC. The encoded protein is CASSQSRGASYNEQFF.

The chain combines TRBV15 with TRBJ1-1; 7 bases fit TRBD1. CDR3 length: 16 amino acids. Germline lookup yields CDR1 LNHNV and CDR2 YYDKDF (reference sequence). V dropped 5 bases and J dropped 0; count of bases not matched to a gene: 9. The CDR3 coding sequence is TGTGCCACCAGCTTTAGGGGGCTGGTGATGAACACTGAAGCTTTCTTT. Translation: CATSFRGLVMNTEAFF.

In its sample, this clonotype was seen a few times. CDR3 sequence reads: CASSQFGRTNSPLHF. For the CDR3, the DNA is TGTGCCAGCAGCCAATTTGGACGGACTAATTCACCCCTCCACTTT. The rearrangement uses TRBV3-1 and TRBJ1-6; no firm D call. CDR1 LGHDT and CDR2 YNNKEL come from the germline V gene (reference sequence). The CDR3 consists of 15 residues. V was pared by 2 bases and J by 6 bases, with 11 bases between.

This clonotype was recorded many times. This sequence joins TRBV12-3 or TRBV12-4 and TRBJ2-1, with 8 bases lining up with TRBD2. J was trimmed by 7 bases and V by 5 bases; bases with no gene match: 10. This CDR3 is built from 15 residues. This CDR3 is CASSRHSGEENEQFF. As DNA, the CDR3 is TGTGCCAGCAGTCGACATAGCGGGGAGGAGAATGAGCAGTTCTTC.

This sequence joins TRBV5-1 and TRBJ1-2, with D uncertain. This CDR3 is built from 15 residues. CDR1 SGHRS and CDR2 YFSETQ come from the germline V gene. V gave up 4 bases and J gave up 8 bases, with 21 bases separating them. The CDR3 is CASSGQILGERGYTF. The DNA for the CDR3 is TGCGCCAGCAGCGGGCAGATCCTCGGAGAGCGAGGCTACACCTTC.

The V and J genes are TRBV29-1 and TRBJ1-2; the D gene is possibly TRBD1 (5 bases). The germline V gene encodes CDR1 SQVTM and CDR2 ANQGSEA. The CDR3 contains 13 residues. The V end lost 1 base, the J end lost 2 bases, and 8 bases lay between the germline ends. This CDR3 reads CSVEGAGNYGYTF. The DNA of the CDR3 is TGCAGCGTTGAAGGGGCAGGGAACTATGGCTACACCTTC. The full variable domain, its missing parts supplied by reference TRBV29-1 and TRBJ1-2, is SAVISQKPSRDICQRGTSLTIQCQVDSQVTMMFWYRQQPGQSLTLIATANQGSEATYESGFVIDKFPISRPNLTFSTLTVSNMSPEDSSIYLCSVEGAGNYGYTFGSGTRLTVV.

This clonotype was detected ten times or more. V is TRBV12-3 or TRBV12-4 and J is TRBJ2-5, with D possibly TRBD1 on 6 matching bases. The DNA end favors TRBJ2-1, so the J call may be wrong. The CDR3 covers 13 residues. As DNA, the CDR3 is TGTGCCAGCAGTTTGGGGGCCCCCAATGAGCAGTTCTTC. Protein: CASSLGAPNEQFF.

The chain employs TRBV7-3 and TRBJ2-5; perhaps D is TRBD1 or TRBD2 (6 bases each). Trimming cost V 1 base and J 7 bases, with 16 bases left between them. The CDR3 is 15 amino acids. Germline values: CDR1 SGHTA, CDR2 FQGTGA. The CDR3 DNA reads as TGTGCCAGCAGCTTAAAAGGGGGGCCCGGTGGGACCCAGTACTTC. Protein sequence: CASSLKGGPGGTQYF.

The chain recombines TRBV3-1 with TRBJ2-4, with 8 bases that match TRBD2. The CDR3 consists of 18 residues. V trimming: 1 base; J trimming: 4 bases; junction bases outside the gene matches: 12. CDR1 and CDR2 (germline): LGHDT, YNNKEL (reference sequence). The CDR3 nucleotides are TGTGCCAGCAGCCAAGTAGGTGGGACTAGTCGAGGAAAAAACATTCAGTACTTC. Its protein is CASSQVGGTSRGKNIQYF.

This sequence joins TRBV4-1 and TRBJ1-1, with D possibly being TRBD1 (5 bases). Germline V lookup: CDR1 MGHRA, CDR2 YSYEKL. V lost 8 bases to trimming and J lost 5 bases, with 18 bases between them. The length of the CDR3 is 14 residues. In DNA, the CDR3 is TGCGCCAGCCGAGGGGCGGGTAGGGGTACTGAAGCTTTCTTT. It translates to CASRGAGRGTEAFF.

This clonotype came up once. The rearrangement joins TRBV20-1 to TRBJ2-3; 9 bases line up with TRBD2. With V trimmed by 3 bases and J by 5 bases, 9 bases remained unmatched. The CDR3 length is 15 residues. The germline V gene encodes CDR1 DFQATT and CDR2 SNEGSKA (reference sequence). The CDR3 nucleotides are TGCAGTGCTAGCGAGCGGGGGGCCGTTGTAGATACGCAGTATTTT. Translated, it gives CSASERGAVVDTQYF.

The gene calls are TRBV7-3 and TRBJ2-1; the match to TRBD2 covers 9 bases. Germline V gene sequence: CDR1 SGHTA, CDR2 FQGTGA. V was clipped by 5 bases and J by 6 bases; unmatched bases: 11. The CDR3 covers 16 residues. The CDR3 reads CASSPLSGGGANEQFF. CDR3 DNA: TGTGCCAGCAGCCCCCTATCGGGCGGGGGGGCCAATGAGCAGTTCTTC.

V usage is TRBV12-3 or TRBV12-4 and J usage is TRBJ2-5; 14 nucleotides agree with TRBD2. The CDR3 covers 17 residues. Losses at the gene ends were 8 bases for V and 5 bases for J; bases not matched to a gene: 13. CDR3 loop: CASLRGLAGAASETQYF. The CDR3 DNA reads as TGTGCCAGCCTAAGGGGACTAGCGGGGGCGGCATCGGAGACCCAGTACTTC.

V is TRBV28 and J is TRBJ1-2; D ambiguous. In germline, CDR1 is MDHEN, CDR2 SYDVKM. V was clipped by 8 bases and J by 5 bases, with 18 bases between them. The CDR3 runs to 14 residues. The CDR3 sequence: CASLKITRIYGYTF. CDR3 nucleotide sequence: TGTGCCAGCTTAAAAATCACAAGGATTTATGGCTACACCTTC.

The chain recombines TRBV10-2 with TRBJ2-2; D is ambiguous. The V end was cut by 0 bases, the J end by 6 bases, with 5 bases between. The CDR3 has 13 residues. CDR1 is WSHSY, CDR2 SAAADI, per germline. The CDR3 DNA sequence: TGCGCCAGCAGTGAGTCGTTCGCCGGGGAGCTGTTTTTT. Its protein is CASSESFAGELFF.

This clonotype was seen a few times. CDR3 DNA: TGCAGTGCCCACCGGGACAGGGGATATGGCTACACCTTC. Encoded protein: CSAHRDRGYGYTF. The chain joins TRBV20-1 to TRBJ1-2; 10 bases match TRBD1. The V segment lost 6 bases and the J segment 5 bases; nucleotides outside the gene matches: 6. The CDR3 covers 13 residues. The germline gives CDR1 DFQATT, CDR2 SNEGSKA (reference sequence).

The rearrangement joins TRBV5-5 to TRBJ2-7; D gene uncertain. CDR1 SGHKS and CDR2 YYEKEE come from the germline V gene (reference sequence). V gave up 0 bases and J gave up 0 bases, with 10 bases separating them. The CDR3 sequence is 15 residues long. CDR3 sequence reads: CASSLAPTDSYEQYF. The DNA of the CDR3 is TGTGCCAGCAGCTTGGCCCCCACGGACTCCTACGAGCAGTACTTC.

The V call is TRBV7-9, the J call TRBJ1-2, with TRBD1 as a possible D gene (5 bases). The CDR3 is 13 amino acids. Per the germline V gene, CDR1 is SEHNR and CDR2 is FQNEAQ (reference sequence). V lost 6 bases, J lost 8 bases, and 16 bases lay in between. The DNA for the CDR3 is TGTGCCAGCAGTGACGGGTCGGGGGACGGCTACACCTTC. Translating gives CASSDGSGDGYTF.

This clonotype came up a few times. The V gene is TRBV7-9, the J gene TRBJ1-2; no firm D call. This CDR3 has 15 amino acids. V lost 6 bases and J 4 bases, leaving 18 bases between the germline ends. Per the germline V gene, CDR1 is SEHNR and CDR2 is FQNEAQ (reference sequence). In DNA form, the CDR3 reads TGTGCCAGCAGGGGTGGTGGAGCTATCCTCTATGGCTACACCTTC. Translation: CASRGGGAILYGYTF.

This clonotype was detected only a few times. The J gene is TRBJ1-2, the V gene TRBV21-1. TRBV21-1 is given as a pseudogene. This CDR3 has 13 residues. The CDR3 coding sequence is TGTGCCAGCAGGGGATTTCCTAACTATGGCTACACCTTC. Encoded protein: CASRGFPNYGYTF.

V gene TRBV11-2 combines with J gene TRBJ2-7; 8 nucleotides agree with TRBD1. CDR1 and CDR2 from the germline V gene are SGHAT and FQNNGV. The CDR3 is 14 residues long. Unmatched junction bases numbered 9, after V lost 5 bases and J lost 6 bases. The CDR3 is CASSPRTGIVEQYF. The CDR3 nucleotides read TGTGCCAGCAGCCCAAGGACAGGGATAGTCGAGCAGTACTTC.